This T cell receptor (beta chain) originates from a study of siplizumab effects on memory and regulatory T cells. Unmatched junction bases numbered 10, after V lost 5 bases and J lost 0 bases. The germline V gene has CDR1 SGHTA and CDR2 FQGNSA. This CDR3 spans 19 amino acids. Sequenced by immunoSEQ multiplex PCR; TCRdb stores in-frame clones only, minus some. The data show 100,000 to 120,000 clones, roughly 91% seen once. This TCR derives from a human donor in good health. Sequencing used CD4+ T cells sorted from blood. This rearrangement joins TRBV7-2 to TRBJ2-1; 13 bases map to TRBD2. The CDR3 nucleotides read TGTGCCAGCAGCCCCTATTTGGGACTAGCGGGGAGCTCCTACAATGAGCAGTTCTTC. It codes for CASSPYLGLAGSSYNEQFF.